The rows below give T cell receptor beta chains drawn from one sample of a study of vaccination effects on CD4 cells after COVID-19. Clones were read by immunoSEQ multiplex PCR, and TCRdb kept only the in-frame ones, dropping some. Of around 30,000 clones in the sample, about 71% were seen once. No cognate antigen is known for these TCRs. The starting material was CD4+ T cells from PBMCs cultured without peptide, obtained before COVID-19 vaccination. The receptor set was obtained from a human donor who received a COVID-19 vaccine. Both conserved end residues are part of each CDR3. A D gene is named only where the DNA matches it firmly. The listing skips clone size in some rows; elsewhere it reads once, few, many or a size class.

>TRBJ2-5|NA|NA|TRBV25-1
CASQGGLETQYF
TGTGCCAGCCAAGGAGGATTGGAGACCCAGTACTTC
>TRBJ1-5|NA|NA|TRBV12-3/TRBV12-4
CASSQQSGQPQHF
TGTGCCAGCAGTCAGCAATCGGGTCAGCCCCAGCATTTT
>TRBJ2-3|NA|NA|TRBV12-3/TRBV12-4
CASSLSGTDTQYF
TGTGCCAGCAGTTTATCGGGCACAGATACGCAGTATTTT
>TRBJ2-4|NA|NA|TRBV12-5
CASGLVLGLGKNIQYF
TGTGCTAGTGGTTTGGTCTTAGGGTTGGGCAAAAACATTCAGTACTTC
>TRBJ1-1|NA|NA|TRBV29-1
CSGIQSMNTEAFF
TGCAGCGGCATACAGAGCATGAACACTGAAGCTTTCTTT
>TRBJ2-3|NA|NA|TRBV12-1
CASSSKTSGYTDTQYF
TGTGCCAGCAGCTCTAAGACTAGCGGCTACACAGATACGCAGTATTTT
>TRBJ1-3|NA|once|TRBV5-1
CASSPVSSGNTIYF
TGCGCCAGCAGCCCAGTAAGCTCTGGAAACACCATATATTTT
>TRBJ2-5|NA|few|TRBV21-1
CASSKPPDIVGTPVRCQTQYF
TGTGCCAGCAGCAAGCCCCCGGACATTGTGGGGACTCCCGTGAGGTGCCAGACCCAGTACTTC
>TRBJ2-1|TRBD2|few|TRBV4-1
CASSQDPARGKNEQFF
TGCGCCAGCAGCCAAGATCCGGCGCGGGGGAAGAATGAGCAGTTCTTC
>TRBJ2-7|NA|NA|TRBV10-3
CAISTQGSYEQYF
TGTGCCATCAGTACACAGGGCTCCTACGAGCAGTACTTC
>TRBJ2-7|TRBD2|NA|TRBV6-1
CASSEWREEHEQYF
TGTGCCAGCAGTGAATGGCGGGAGGAACACGAGCAGTACTTC
>TRBJ1-2|TRBD1|NA|TRBV30
CAWSRTGSYGYTF
TGTGCCTGGAGTCGGACAGGGAGCTATGGCTACACCTTC
>TRBJ1-1|NA|few|TRBV9
CASSVDTPEAFF
TGTGCCAGCAGCGTAGACACGCCTGAAGCTTTCTTT
>TRBJ1-4|TRBD1|NA|TRBV15
CATSSPGTGGEKLFF
TGTGCCACCAGCAGCCCGGGGACAGGGGGGGAAAAACTGTTTTTT
>TRBJ2-1|TRBD1|few|TRBV7-8
CASSLTGQGAEEQFF
TGTGCCAGCAGCCTAACCGGACAGGGGGCGGAAGAGCAGTTCTTC
>TRBJ1-1|NA|NA|TRBV11-3
CASSLGGMNTEAFF
TGTGCCAGCAGCTTAGGGGGGATGAACACTGAAGCTTTCTTT
>TRBJ1-2|NA|NA|TRBV7-9
CASSPGLNTNYGYTF
TGTGCCAGCAGTCCGGGGCTAAATACTAACTATGGCTACACCTTC
>TRBJ2-7|TRBD2|NA|TRBV19
CASGRGSRQPWEQYF
TGTGCCAGTGGGCGGGGGTCCCGACAACCTTGGGAGCAGTACTTC
>TRBJ1-5|NA|few|TRBV7-2
CASSLYGRTYQPQHF
TGTGCCAGCAGCTTATACGGGAGAACCTATCAGCCCCAGCATTTT
>TRBJ1-5|NA|few|TRBV7-2
CASSPGSNQPQHF
TGTGCCAGCAGCCCTGGTAGCAATCAGCCCCAGCATTTT
>TRBJ1-4|TRBD1|NA|TRBV4-2
CASSQTTGGGTNEKLFF
TGTGCCAGCAGCCAAACGACAGGGGGTGGAACTAATGAAAAACTGTTTTTT
>TRBJ1-6|NA|NA|TRBV5-1
CASSRDSRPSSYNSPLHF
TGCGCCAGCAGCCGAGACAGTCGTCCCAGCTCCTATAATTCACCCCTCCACTTT
>TRBJ2-2|TRBD2|few|TRBV2
CASGTSGVVGGELFF
TGTGCCAGTGGGACTAGCGGGGTCGTCGGCGGGGAGCTGTTTTTT
>TRBJ1-1|TRBD1|NA|TRBV9
CASSVETGTEAFF
TGTGCCAGCAGCGTAGAGACAGGGACTGAAGCTTTCTTT
>TRBJ2-7|TRBD1|NA|TRBV18
CASSLGTDRKYEQYF
TGTGCCAGCTCCCTCGGGACAGATAGAAAATACGAGCAGTACTTC
>TRBJ2-7|NA|once|TRBV10-3
CAIRPGQGRGEQYF
TGTGCCATCAGGCCGGGGCAGGGGAGGGGGGAGCAGTACTTC
>TRBJ2-1|TRBD2|NA|TRBV5-1
CASSLSGEVRNEQFF
TGCGCCAGCAGCTTGAGCGGGGAGGTTAGGAATGAGCAGTTCTTC
>TRBJ2-5|TRBD2|NA|TRBV10-1
CASSDAGRGETQYF
TGCGCCAGCAGTGACGCCGGGAGGGGAGAGACCCAGTACTTC
>TRBJ1-4|TRBD1|NA|TRBV24-1
CATSDAGTGTEKLFF
TGTGCCACCAGTGATGCCGGGACAGGCACTGAAAAACTGTTTTTT
>TRBJ1-2|TRBD1|NA|TRBV27
CASSLGWRTGGSNWYGYTF
TGTGCCAGCAGTTTAGGCTGGAGGACAGGGGGCTCCAACTGGTATGGCTACACCTTC
>TRBJ1-1|NA|NA|TRBV13
CASSPQNTEAFF
TGTGCCAGCAGCCCTCAGAACACTGAAGCTTTCTTT
>TRBJ2-5|TRBD1|NA|TRBV6-5
CASRTGGAGQETQYF
TGTGCCAGCAGAACAGGGGGCGCGGGGCAAGAGACCCAGTACTTC
>TRBJ2-2|TRBD2|NA|TRBV19
CASSIPGLASGELFF
TGTGCCAGTAGTATCCCGGGACTAGCGTCGGGGGAGCTGTTTTTT
>TRBJ2-1|NA|NA|TRBV5-1
CASRSLVAGVHNEQFF
TGCGCCAGCCGATCTTTGGTAGCAGGAGTACACAATGAGCAGTTCTTC
>TRBJ2-3|NA|NA|TRBV7-2
CAIRGASTDTQYF
TGTGCCATAAGGGGTGCTAGCACAGATACGCAGTATTTT
>TRBJ2-3|TRBD1|few|TRBV29-1
CSVSQGGMTDTQYF
TGCAGCGTTTCACAGGGGGGAATGACAGATACGCAGTATTTT
>TRBJ1-1|TRBD1|few|TRBV5-1
CASSWEQGVSTEAFF
TGCGCCAGCAGCTGGGAACAGGGGGTGAGCACTGAAGCTTTCTTT
>TRBJ1-2|NA|NA|TRBV5-4
CASSYQGVFANYGYTF
TGTGCCAGCAGCTATCAGGGTGTTTTCGCTAACTATGGCTACACCTTC
>TRBJ2-1|TRBD2|NA|TRBV3-1/TRBV3-2
CASSRGLADYNEQFF
TGTGCCAGCAGCCGGGGACTAGCGGACTACAATGAGCAGTTCTTC
>TRBJ2-5|TRBD2|NA|TRBV5-4
CASSLVASGSETQYF
TGTGCCAGCAGCTTGGTGGCTAGCGGCAGCGAGACCCAGTACTTC
>TRBJ2-7|NA|NA|TRBV7-8
CASSLAEGSYEQYF
TGTGCCAGCAGCCTCGCGGAAGGTTCCTACGAGCAGTACTTC
>TRBJ2-2|TRBD2|NA|TRBV18
CASSPPVGAGGRMNTGELFF
TGTGCCAGCTCACCACCGGTGGGAGCGGGGGGCCGTATGAACACCGGGGAGCTGTTTTTT
>TRBJ1-2|TRBD1|NA|TRBV5-6
CASSPVDRGPSNYGYTF
TGTGCCAGCAGCCCTGTGGACAGGGGGCCTAGTAACTATGGCTACACCTTC
>TRBJ1-4|NA|NA|TRBV19
CASTTVYNEKLFF
TGTGCCAGCACCACAGTATATAATGAAAAACTGTTTTTT
>TRBJ2-1|NA|NA|TRBV10-2
CASNTGTGYNEQFF
TGCGCCAGCAACACCGGGACTGGATACAATGAGCAGTTCTTC
>TRBJ1-1|NA|NA|TRBV7-9
CASSLNGLNTEAFF
TGTGCCAGCAGCTTGAACGGATTGAACACTGAAGCTTTCTTT
>TRBJ1-2|TRBD1|NA|TRBV7-9
CASSPRDRDVGYTF
TGTGCCAGCAGCCCAAGGGACAGGGATGTTGGCTACACCTTC
>TRBJ2-5|TRBD2|NA|TRBV9
CASSVETSGAQYF
TGTGCCAGCAGCGTAGAAACTAGCGGGGCCCAGTACTTC